This section outlines one T cell receptor (beta chain) sequence together with its context. This record comes from a study of blood T cell repertoires in COVID-19. In the study overall: The United States, Italy and Spain were the sources of the acute and convalescent COVID-19 samples.

The Seattle patients, enrolled during active infection, were followed longitudinally. Per the authors' pipeline: Amplification of reference gene primers provided the estimated nucleated cell counts. Sequencing was performed with immunoSEQ multiplex PCR; in TCRdb, only in-frame clones are kept and a portion is missing. V and J calls and clone size follow that table, whereas D and trimming were derived from the DNA. The sample yields approximately 53,000 clones, roughly nine tenths seen once. V was clipped by 8 bases and J by 4 bases; unmatched bases: 11. CDR1 SNHLY and CDR2 FYNNEI come from the germline V gene. The CDR3 covers 16 residues.

The chain employs TRBV2 and TRBJ2-4; the match to TRBD2 covers 10 bases. The TCR sequence derives from a woman over 75 with COVID-19, enrolled during active disease. The sample taken for sequencing was peripheral blood. The CDR3 coding sequence is TGTGCCAGCCGAACTAGCGGGGCCCCCCCAAAAAACATTCAGTACTTC. Amino acid sequence: CASRTSGAPPKNIQYF.